Listed below are T cell receptor beta chains from one sample, sequenced in a study of control samples from healthy donors and cancer patients. Repertoires were generated with immunoSEQ multiplex PCR, while TCRdb's copy carries only in-frame clones and drops some. This table holds tens of thousands of clones, 70% to 90% found once. Sequences were obtained from PBMCs. These receptors were collected from a woman aged 60-70 years with lung cancer. The CDR3 runs from the conserved cysteine through the conserved F or W. Fields, in order: D gene, clone size, V gene, J gene, CDR3 DNA, CDR3 protein. A D gene is named only where the DNA matches it firmly. Only some rows state a clone size, as once, few, many or a class for expanded clones.

D: TRBD1; size: once; V: TRBV10-3; J: TRBJ2-1; DNA: TGTGCCATCAGTGAGTCGGGACAGACATCCAATGAGCAGTTCTTC; CDR3: CAISESGQTSNEQFF
D: -; size: -; V: TRBV5-5; J: TRBJ2-7; DNA: TGTGCCAGCAGCTTCAGGGGTAACAATGACTTCTACGAGCAGTACTTC; CDR3: CASSFRGNNDFYEQYF
D: -; size: -; V: TRBV6-4; J: TRBJ1-5; DNA: TGTGCCAGCAGTGACTCGCCCGGGATTGATCAGCCCCAGCATTTT; CDR3: CASSDSPGIDQPQHF
D: -; size: -; V: TRBV24-1; J: TRBJ1-5; DNA: TGTGCCACCAGTGAGGCAGGGTATAATCAGCCCCAGCATTTT; CDR3: CATSEAGYNQPQHF
D: TRBD2; size: -; V: TRBV15; J: TRBJ2-1; DNA: TGTGCCACCAGCAGAATGACTAGCGATGAGCAGTTCTTC; CDR3: CATSRMTSDEQFF
D: -; size: -; V: TRBV18; J: TRBJ2-7; DNA: TGTGCCAGCTCACCAACAGGGCAGTACGAGCAGTACTTC; CDR3: CASSPTGQYEQYF
D: -; size: -; V: TRBV11-2; J: TRBJ1-1; DNA: TGTGCCAGCAGCTTAAAGCCGAATCGTGAAGCTTTCTTT; CDR3: CASSLKPNREAFF
D: -; size: -; V: TRBV9; J: TRBJ1-1; DNA: TGTGCCAGCAGCCCCGGGGGGGTGGGAACTGAAGCTTTCTTT; CDR3: CASSPGGVGTEAFF
D: -; size: few; V: TRBV14; J: TRBJ2-7; DNA: TGTGCCAGCAGCCTTGGACAGGAGCAGTACTTC; CDR3: CASSLGQEQYF
D: TRBD1; size: -; V: TRBV6-5; J: TRBJ1-1; DNA: TGTGCCAGCAGCAAGCTCAGGGGGCCGGGGACTGAAGCTTTCTTT; CDR3: CASSKLRGPGTEAFF
D: -; size: -; V: TRBV3-1/TRBV3-2; J: TRBJ2-3; DNA: TGTGCCAGCAGCCAAGACCCCCTAGATCCAGATACGCAGTATTTT; CDR3: CASSQDPLDPDTQYF
D: -; size: -; V: TRBV6-5; J: TRBJ1-1; DNA: TGTGCCAGCAGTCAGATGATGAACACTGAAGCTTTCTTT; CDR3: CASSQMMNTEAFF
D: -; size: -; V: TRBV9; J: TRBJ1-2; DNA: TGTGCCAGCAGCGTGAACAGGGCAGGCAACTATGGCTACACCTTC; CDR3: CASSVNRAGNYGYTF
D: -; size: -; V: TRBV5-5; J: TRBJ1-2; DNA: TGTGCCAGCAGCTTATCGGGACTCGCGGATTATGGCTACACCTTC; CDR3: CASSLSGLADYGYTF
D: TRBD2; size: -; V: TRBV5-1; J: TRBJ2-7; DNA: TGCGCCAGCAGCCCCAGGGCTAGCGGGCCAACCTACGAGCAGTACTTC; CDR3: CASSPRASGPTYEQYF
D: -; size: -; V: TRBV29-1; J: TRBJ2-1; DNA: TGCAGCGTTGGTACAATCAACAATGAGCAGTTCTTC; CDR3: CSVGTINNEQFF
D: TRBD2; size: -; V: TRBV7-6; J: TRBJ2-3; DNA: TGTGCCAGCAGCTTAATAGCGGGCGTCAGCACAGATACGCAGTATTTT; CDR3: CASSLIAGVSTDTQYF
D: -; size: -; V: TRBV6-5; J: TRBJ1-5; DNA: TGTGCCAGCAGTTCGGCAGGACGGGGTAGCAATCAGCCCCAGCATTTT; CDR3: CASSSAGRGSNQPQHF
D: -; size: -; V: TRBV30; J: TRBJ1-5; DNA: TGTGCCTGGAGTGTTATGCACAATCAGCCCCAGCATTTT; CDR3: CAWSVMHNQPQHF
D: TRBD1; size: -; V: TRBV20-1; J: TRBJ1-6; DNA: TGCAGTGCTAGTACGACAGGGGTTTCACCCCTCCACTTT; CDR3: CSASTTGVSPLHF
D: -; size: -; V: TRBV30; J: TRBJ1-5; DNA: TGTGCCTGGAGCGGAGAGAGAGGTCAGCCCCAGCATTTT; CDR3: CAWSGERGQPQHF
D: TRBD2; size: -; V: TRBV4-1; J: TRBJ2-3; DNA: TGCGCCAGCAGCCAAGAAGGACTAGTGCTCATAGATACGCAGTATTTT; CDR3: CASSQEGLVLIDTQYF
D: -; size: -; V: TRBV12-3/TRBV12-4; J: TRBJ1-3; DNA: TGTGCCAGCAGTGCGGGGCTGGACACCATATATTTT; CDR3: CASSAGLDTIYF
D: TRBD1; size: -; V: TRBV19; J: TRBJ1-1; DNA: TGTGCCAGTAGCCCTGGGACAGGGCGTGTTATGAACACTGAAGCTTTCTTT; CDR3: CASSPGTGRVMNTEAFF
D: -; size: -; V: TRBV5-1; J: TRBJ1-1; DNA: TGCGCCAGCAGCCCGGACATCCCGGGCGCTGAAGCTTTCTTT; CDR3: CASSPDIPGAEAFF
D: -; size: -; V: TRBV6-1; J: TRBJ2-3; DNA: TGTGCCAGCAGTGAACAGATCGCAGATACGCAGTATTTT; CDR3: CASSEQIADTQYF
D: TRBD2; size: -; V: TRBV13; J: TRBJ2-7; DNA: TGTGCCAGCAGCTTAGGGGGACTAGCTCGTTCCTACGAGCAGTACTTC; CDR3: CASSLGGLARSYEQYF
D: -; size: -; V: TRBV19; J: TRBJ2-5; DNA: TGTGCCAGTAGTATAGAACTTAGCTTCGAGACCCAGTACTTC; CDR3: CASSIELSFETQYF
D: TRBD1; size: -; V: TRBV5-1; J: TRBJ2-7; DNA: TGCGCCAGCACCCCGAGACAGGGCTACGAGCAGTACTTC; CDR3: CASTPRQGYEQYF
D: -; size: -; V: TRBV4-1; J: TRBJ1-5; DNA: TGCGCCAGCAGCCAACTAGGACTGAGCAATCAGCCCCAGCATTTT; CDR3: CASSQLGLSNQPQHF
D: -; size: -; V: TRBV5-1; J: TRBJ1-2; DNA: TGCGCCAGCAGCGGTGGGACGGGAGATGGTGGCTACACCTTC; CDR3: CASSGGTGDGGYTF
D: -; size: -; V: TRBV29-1; J: TRBJ1-3; DNA: TGCAGCGTTGATGACAGGAGCTCTGGAAACACCATATATTTT; CDR3: CSVDDRSSGNTIYF
D: TRBD2; size: -; V: TRBV7-6; J: TRBJ2-5; DNA: TGTGCCAGCAGCTTAGGGGCTAGCGGGAGCGGGACCCAGTACTTC; CDR3: CASSLGASGSGTQYF